These 21 T cell receptor beta chains came from one sample sequenced in a study of beta chain features in type 1 diabetes. What was sequenced were expressed TCRB transcripts, since all of the isolated RNA had been reverse transcribed. Data came from immunoSEQ multiplex PCR; TCRdb stores just in-frame clones and leaves some out. The data show 130,000 to 150,000 clones, about 10% seen once. Sequenced sample: naive CD4+ T cells from blood. These receptors were obtained from a man between 18 and 35 years old in good health.

This clone came up a few times. The chain couples TRBV30 to TRBJ2-7; 8 positions match TRBD1. Germline V CDR1 and CDR2: GTSNPN, SVGIG (reference sequence). The CDR3 runs to 13 residues. V gave up 4 bases and J gave up 2 bases; unmatched junction bases: 4. CDR3 bases: TGTGCCTGGACATCGGACAGGGCCTACGAGCAGTACTTC. It yields the protein CAWTSDRAYEQYF.

V is TRBV29-1 and J is TRBJ1-4; D might be TRBD1 (5 bases). Germline V gives CDR1 SQVTM, CDR2 ANQGSEA. The CDR3 consists of 14 residues. Trimming took off 4 bases at V and 7 bases at J, with 16 bases between the two ends. The CDR3 DNA reads as TGCAGCGTTGTAACCAGGGATGGTGTTGAAAAACTGTTTTTT. It codes for CSVVTRDGVEKLFF.

J is TRBJ2-1 and V is TRBV28; TRBD1 agrees at 9 bases. Trimming removed 6 bases from V and 7 bases from J; junction bases left unmatched: 7. Germline V lookup: CDR1 MDHEN, CDR2 SYDVKM. The length of the CDR3 is 14 residues. CDR3 residues: CASRDRDRVNEQFF. CDR3 nucleotides: TGTGCCAGCAGAGATCGGGACAGGGTAAATGAGCAGTTCTTC. Full variable domain (missing parts from reference TRBV28 and TRBJ2-1): DVKVTQSSRYLVKRTGEKVFLECVQDMDHENMFWYRQDPGLGLRLIYFSYDVKMKEKGDIPEGYSVSREKKERFSLILESASTNQTSMYLCASRDRDRVNEQFFGPGTRLTVL.

A few counts support this clone. The chain uses TRBV7-3 and TRBJ2-7; 9 positions agree with TRBD1. This CDR3 is built from 14 residues. V was pared by 5 bases and J by 5 bases, with 7 bases of the junction left unmatched. Germline V CDR1 and CDR2: SGHTA, FQGTGA. CDR3 sequence (DNA): TGTGCCAGCAGCCCGGACAGGGGTTACCACGAGCAGTACTTC. It codes for CASSPDRGYHEQYF.

The chain recombines TRBV27 with TRBJ2-1; the D gene is possibly TRBD2 (6 bases). Germline-derived CDR1 and CDR2 are MNHEY and SMNVEV (reference sequence). V lost 3 bases and J lost 4, with 10 bases in between. This CDR3 region has 14 residues. In DNA, the CDR3 is TGTGCCAGCAGTTTGCGCGGGGCTTACAATGAGCAGTTCTTC. Protein: CASSLRGAYNEQFF.

This clone was counted only a few times. The rearrangement uses TRBV5-4 and TRBJ2-3; possible D gene TRBD2, 5 bases. Germline CDR1 is SGHNT and CDR2 is YYREEE (reference sequence). The CDR3 has 16 residues. The V end lost 0 bases, the J end lost 1 base, and 12 bases lay between the germline ends. CDR3 bases: TGTGCCAGCAGCTTGGGAGGTAGCGAACGCACAGATACGCAGTATTTT. Amino acid sequence: CASSLGGSERTDTQYF.

The rearrangement links TRBV9 to TRBJ2-7, with 8 nucleotides matching TRBD2. The CDR3 sequence is 15 residues long. Germline values: CDR1 SGDLS, CDR2 YYNGEE. V lost 1 base, J lost 5 bases, and 8 bases stayed unmatched. The CDR3 region is CASSVRGLVADEQYF. The CDR3 nucleotides are TGTGCCAGCAGCGTAAGGGGACTAGTTGCGGACGAGCAGTACTTC.

Ten or more counts support this clone. The chain is built from TRBV18 and TRBJ2-7; 10 positions match TRBD2. Germline V CDR1 and CDR2: KGHSH, LQKENI. The CDR3 length is 14 residues. J lost 6 bases, V lost 6 bases, and 8 bases had no gene match. The CDR3 is CASSASGGGSEQYF. DNA for the CDR3: TGTGCCAGCTCGGCTAGCGGGGGAGGCTCCGAGCAGTACTTC.

The chain couples TRBV18 to TRBJ1-2; D gene unclear. V was pared by 3 bases and J by 4 bases, with 12 bases between. Germline CDR1 is KGHSH and CDR2 is LQKENI. The CDR3 totals 14 residues. The CDR3 loop is CASSPLQEGYGYTF. The DNA of the CDR3 is TGTGCCAGCTCACCTCTCCAGGAAGGCTATGGCTACACCTTC.

This clone was counted at least ten times. The rearrangement links TRBV7-9 to TRBJ1-2; 8 bases map to TRBD1. The CDR3 runs 16 residues. Germline loops: CDR1 SEHNR, CDR2 FQNEAQ (reference sequence). With V trimmed by 2 bases and J by 2 bases, 7 bases remained unmatched. CDR3 residues: CASSLPGGAGNYGYTF. CDR3 nucleotide sequence: TGTGCCAGCAGCTTACCAGGGGGCGCGGGGAACTATGGCTACACCTTC.

This clone was seen ten or more times. The V gene is TRBV15, the J gene TRBJ2-7, with 11 bases fitting TRBD1. CDR1 and CDR2 (germline): LNHNV, YYDKDF (reference sequence). The CDR3 is 15 amino acids. The V gene end was trimmed by 0 bases and the J gene end by 6 bases; junction bases not matched to a gene: 4. CDR3 sequence (DNA): TGTGCCACCAGCAGAGATCGTGGGACAGGGGGCGAGCAGTACTTC. Translated, it gives CATSRDRGTGGEQYF.

The rearrangement joins TRBV30 to TRBJ2-2, with D perhaps TRBD1 (6 bases). The V end lost 5 bases, the J end lost 0 bases, and 13 bases lay between the germline ends. Germline lookup yields CDR1 GTSNPN and CDR2 SVGIG (reference sequence). The CDR3 has 15 amino acids. The CDR3 DNA is TGTGCCTGGGGTGGGACAAACTCGAACACCGGGGAGCTGTTTTTT. Protein sequence: CAWGGTNSNTGELFF.

The V and J genes are TRBV7-7 and TRBJ2-5; tentatively, D is TRBD2 (5 bases). V was cut by 1 base and J by 4 bases, with 16 bases left in between. Germline CDR1 reads SSHAT; CDR2 reads FNYEAQ (reference sequence). CDR3 length: 16 amino acids. The CDR3 sequence is CASSLGGALAGETQYF. In DNA, the CDR3 is TGTGCCAGCAGCTTAGGGGGAGCCCTAGCTGGAGAGACCCAGTACTTC.

The chain employs TRBV19 and TRBJ1-2; 7 bases are shared with TRBD1. The CDR3 extends over 14 amino acids. CDR1 LNHDA and CDR2 SQIVND come from the germline V gene (reference sequence). Germline trimming cut 3 bases from V and 3 bases from J; bases unmatched to any gene: 4. CDR3 DNA: TGTGCCAGTAGTATCGAGGGGGCCGACTATGGCTACACCTTC. Encoded protein: CASSIEGADYGYTF.

This chain links TRBV7-2 with TRBJ2-4; 7 bases align to TRBD1. In germline, CDR1 is SGHTA, CDR2 FQGNSA. Trimming removed 3 bases from V and 11 bases from J; junction bases left unmatched: 4. The CDR3 consists of 12 residues. The CDR3 DNA reads TGTGCCAGCAGCTTTGACAGGGATCTTCAGTACTTC. Encoded protein: CASSFDRDLQYF. The full variable domain, in which reference TRBV7-2 and TRBJ2-4 provide the parts outside the CDR3, is GAGVSQSPSNKVTEKGKDVELRCDPISGHTALYWYRQSLGQGLEFLIYFQGNSAPDKSGLPSDRFSAERTGGSVSTLTIQRTQQEDSAVYLCASSFDRDLQYFGAGTRLSVL.

The J gene is TRBJ2-2, the V gene TRBV7-3; D may be TRBD1 (6 bases). CDR3 length equals 16 residues. Between the trimmed V and J ends, which lost 4 bases and 1 base, there was a span of 13 bases. Looked up from germline, CDR1 is SGHTA and CDR2 is FQGTGA. The DNA for the CDR3 is TGTGCCAGCAGCTCGACAGGACCAATGAACACCGGGGAGCTGTTTTTT. As protein: CASSSTGPMNTGELFF.

This clone was recorded many times. The genes are TRBV30 and TRBJ2-7, with unresolved D. Germline lookup yields CDR1 GTSNPN and CDR2 SVGIG (reference sequence). Between the trimmed V and J ends, which lost 0 bases and 3 bases, there was a span of 6 bases. This CDR3 has 12 residues. The CDR3 coding sequence is TGTGCCTGGAGTGTCAACAACTACGAGCAGTACTTC. It is translated as CAWSVNNYEQYF.

V usage is TRBV6-5 and J usage is TRBJ1-3; D gene uncertain. The germline V and J ends were trimmed by 0 bases and 2 bases, with 11 bases remaining between them. CDR1 and CDR2 from the germline V gene are MNHEY and SVGAGI. The CDR3 extends over 16 amino acids. CDR3 sequence reads: CASSYSISGPGNTIYF. The DNA of the CDR3 is TGTGCCAGCAGTTACTCGATCAGCGGGCCTGGAAACACCATATATTTT.

CDR3 sequence reads: CASSISGTGRYEQYF. Written as DNA, the CDR3 is TGTGCCAGTAGTATATCGGGGACAGGACGCTACGAGCAGTACTTC. The rearrangement links TRBV19 to TRBJ2-7; 8 positions agree with TRBD1. The CDR3 consists of 15 residues. J was trimmed by 3 bases and V by 2 bases; bases with no gene match: 6. Germline V CDR1 and CDR2: LNHDA, SQIVND (reference sequence).

This rearrangement joins TRBV6-5 to TRBJ1-3; D may be TRBD1 (5 bases). This CDR3 is 15 amino acids long. CDR1 and CDR2 (germline): MNHEY, SVGAGI. V lost 2 bases and J 4 bases, leaving 12 bases between the germline ends. In nucleotides, the CDR3 is TGTGCCAGCAGTTACAGCCCAGGGTCGGGAAACACCATATATTTT. Amino acid sequence: CASSYSPGSGNTIYF.

Points on this clone: This sample also contains other DNA sequences that code for the same CDR3. The rearrangement joins TRBV6-5 to TRBJ2-7; 11 nucleotides match TRBD1. CDR3 length: 15 amino acids. V lost 0 bases, J lost 3 bases, and 1 base stayed unmatched. CDR1 MNHEY and CDR2 SVGAGI come from the germline V gene. The CDR3 DNA sequence: TGTGCCAGCAGTTACTCCGGGACAGGGGGCTACGAGCAGTACTTC. It yields the protein CASSYSGTGGYEQYF.